This T cell receptor (beta chain) is drawn from a study of T cells in Graves' hyperthyroidism and ophthalmopathy (dated by TCRdb to between 2018 and 2021). Describing the broader study: Peripheral blood was sampled at the time of initial diagnosis, prior to any treatment. To identify distinguishing TCR V-J signatures, a discovery cohort of 90 to 100 patients was used, comprising 40 to 45 with Graves' ophthalmopathy and 57 with stable Graves' hyperthyroidism. An independent validation cohort of under 20 hyperthyroidism patients and about 15 patients who later progressed to ophthalmopathy tested prospective prediction of ophthalmopathy. The 95 to 100 discovery patients were divided at random into training and test sets in a 7:3 ratio. In addition, the study compared T-cell repertoires in thyroid tissue and in blood from five or six Graves' hyperthyroidism patients. Once sampling was done, hyperthyroidism patients were given methimazole at a starting dose of 30 mg daily, whereas ophthalmopathy patients were given high-dose intravenous methylprednisolone. According to the paper, TCR Vbeta CDR3 sequencing was carried out on approximately 140 peripheral blood samples, which came from more than 40 ophthalmopathy, around 74 hyperthyroidism and approximately 17 progressor patients.

The CDR1 and CDR2 encoded by the germline V gene (reference sequence) are GTSNPN and SVGIG. The cysteine opens and the phenylalanine closes a CDR3 of 15 amino acids. Kept here is only the CDR3 DNA, which spans 45 bases and is read in frame from base 1. V is clipped by 2 bases and J by 0 bases, and the sequence between their germline boundaries is 12 bases long. TCR beta CDR3 regions were amplified from RNA transcripts. A first-round RT-PCR of the TCR CDR3 used the HTBI primer set with the Qiagen OneStep RT-PCR kit. Libraries were constructed in a second round of multiplex PCR, after which size selection and purification were performed. Paired-end sequencing of the libraries was performed with 100 bp reads on an Illumina HiSeq2000. Per the original workflow: Raw data were processed with SOAPnuke, discarding reads with adapters, uncalled bases, mean Phred below 15, or no exact constant-primer or identifier match. High-quality paired reads were merged with COPE v1.2.5, and unique nucleotide sequences were defined as clonotypes. Clonotypes were aligned to IMGT TRBV, TRBD and TRBJ reference segments using MiTCR v1.1. Analysis was restricted to V-J combinations with a frequency above 0.0001, which covered 99% to 99.2% of repertoires. The TCS score was defined as the ratio of F50 (clonal expansion) to E x V (chaos), calculated using BLOSUM62-based TCRdist between CDR3 peptides within each V-J. Welch's t-statistics and random forest reduced 514 V-J features to around 14, which were used in a naive Bayes classifier (R e1071). TCRdb itself trimmed the public reads at Q25 with fastp, ran MiXCR and retained productive beta chains. Duplicate CDR3 protein sequences are folded into a single record with the most common DNA and genes. The V and J calls come from TCRdb's annotation, not from the publication. The sample records 400,000 or so distinct CDR3 sequences, over 11% of which are singletons. The top ten hold 25% to 30% of the sample.

This clonotype has just a few counts. Its antigen is unknown. Per-nucleotide qualities are absent, and no much larger clonotype sits a single base away. In the ophthalmopathy patients, disease was moderately to severely active, with a Clinical Activity Score of 3 or more, a NOSPECS grade of 4 or more, and a duration of less than 3 months. The study excluded patients with uncontrolled infections, other autoimmune diseases, pregnancy or lactation. Diagnoses relied on clinical symptoms, serum thyroxine and TRAb, thyroid ultrasound and orbital computed tomography. Ficoll-Paque density gradient centrifugation was used to isolate PBMCs from about 10 ml of fresh peripheral blood. Total RNA was extracted with Trizol reagent, and quality was checked on an Agilent 2100 Bioanalyzer. Results and caveats for the whole study, not just this receptor: No statistical method was used to fix the sample size in advance, and group allocation was not hidden from the investigators. In validation, progression to ophthalmopathy was predicted by the model with 70.59% sensitivity and nearly 75% specificity, a median of 6.5 months before onset. Most expanded thyroid clonotypes (frequency above 0.001) were also detected in blood, suggesting blood repertoires may reflect thyroid immune responses. A 13 V-J signature model separated ophthalmopathy from stable hyperthyroidism, with 87.88% sensitivity and 81.08% specificity in cross-validation and 80%/75% in testing.

The rearrangement combines TRBV30 with TRBJ2-3; TRBD1 is possibly the D segment (6 matching bases). Sample: blood. This receptor was obtained from a man between 45 and 60 years old with Graves' ophthalmopathy. The CDR3 is CAWSSRGESTDTQYF. The DNA sequence is given as TGTGCCTGGAGTAGCAGGGGAGAGAGCACAGATACGCAGTATTTT. Full variable domain (CDR3 extended with the reference TRBV30 and TRBJ2-3 proteins): SQTIHQWPATLVQPVGSPLSLECTVEGTSNPNLYWYRQAAGRGLQLLFYSVGIGQISSEVPQNLSASRPQDRQFILSSKKLLLSDSGFYLCAWSSRGESTDTQYFGPGTRLTVL.